This is a list of T cell receptor beta chains from one sample in a study of identifying expanded T cells in peripheral blood. Generated by immunoSEQ multiplex PCR, the TCRdb table keeps only in-frame clones and is missing some. The top ten clones hold about 15% of a sample with more than 90,000 clones, 70% to 90% of them seen once. Sequencing was performed on blood. The receptors originated from a person between 18 and 70 years old in good health. Each CDR3 is given without its conserved first and last residue. Fields, in order: CDR3 protein, D gene, J gene, V gene. D genes are given only for firm matches.

CDR3aa: ASSLDPPGYEQY; d_gene: NA; j_gene: TRBJ2-7; v_gene: TRBV7-9
CDR3aa: SVHRGAEGGYT; d_gene: NA; j_gene: TRBJ1-2; v_gene: TRBV29-1
CDR3aa: ASSRRGILNTGELF; d_gene: NA; j_gene: TRBJ2-2; v_gene: TRBV11-2
CDR3aa: ATSRDPVPVIISPLH; d_gene: NA; j_gene: TRBJ1-6; v_gene: TRBV15
CDR3aa: ASSPTTSSRTDTQY; d_gene: NA; j_gene: TRBJ2-3; v_gene: TRBV13
CDR3aa: ASTPGGASNGEQY; d_gene: TRBD1; j_gene: TRBJ2-7; v_gene: TRBV11-2
CDR3aa: ATSRLSDQGAAF; d_gene: TRBD1; j_gene: TRBJ1-1; v_gene: TRBV15
CDR3aa: ASSLRSRGVKDTQY; d_gene: TRBD2; j_gene: TRBJ2-3; v_gene: TRBV7-6
CDR3aa: ASSQGPANTEAF; d_gene: NA; j_gene: TRBJ1-1; v_gene: TRBV19
CDR3aa: ASSLADYTDTQY; d_gene: NA; j_gene: TRBJ2-3; v_gene: TRBV7-8
CDR3aa: ASSDGTGGTDTQY; d_gene: TRBD1; j_gene: TRBJ2-3; v_gene: TRBV6-4
CDR3aa: ASRGIGYT; d_gene: NA; j_gene: TRBJ1-2; v_gene: TRBV6-5
CDR3aa: ASSPSGGYNEQF; d_gene: TRBD2; j_gene: TRBJ2-1; v_gene: TRBV7-8
CDR3aa: ASWPAFGLTGELF; d_gene: NA; j_gene: TRBJ2-2; v_gene: TRBV11-3
CDR3aa: ASSSDSYNEQF; d_gene: NA; j_gene: TRBJ2-1; v_gene: TRBV7-9
CDR3aa: ASSLLAGEETQY; d_gene: TRBD2; j_gene: TRBJ2-5; v_gene: TRBV5-6
CDR3aa: ASQPGGTDTQY; d_gene: TRBD2; j_gene: TRBJ2-3; v_gene: TRBV6-6
CDR3aa: ASLKPDRQETQY; d_gene: NA; j_gene: TRBJ2-5; v_gene: TRBV5-8
CDR3aa: ASSQEFTGAMGDEQF; d_gene: NA; j_gene: TRBJ2-1; v_gene: TRBV4-3
CDR3aa: ASSARRYGYT; d_gene: NA; j_gene: TRBJ1-2; v_gene: TRBV7-2
CDR3aa: ASSRGYDNEQF; d_gene: NA; j_gene: TRBJ2-1; v_gene: TRBV7-7
CDR3aa: ASSGQGADYGYT; d_gene: TRBD1; j_gene: TRBJ1-2; v_gene: TRBV9
CDR3aa: ASSLWFLAGGLAEQY; d_gene: TRBD2; j_gene: TRBJ2-7; v_gene: TRBV7-2
CDR3aa: ASSQDRAGYFPGELF; d_gene: NA; j_gene: TRBJ2-2; v_gene: TRBV4-1
CDR3aa: ASSLAVGTQYQETQY; d_gene: NA; j_gene: TRBJ2-5; v_gene: TRBV5-5
CDR3aa: ATSRAKNSYGYT; d_gene: NA; j_gene: TRBJ1-2; v_gene: TRBV15
CDR3aa: ASSYYSGGGETQY; d_gene: NA; j_gene: TRBJ2-5; v_gene: TRBV6-5
CDR3aa: ASSQGAWGMNTEAF; d_gene: NA; j_gene: TRBJ1-1; v_gene: TRBV4-2
CDR3aa: AWVQGAFSNSPLH; d_gene: TRBD1; j_gene: TRBJ1-6; v_gene: TRBV30
CDR3aa: ASSEWEGWDNYGYT; d_gene: NA; j_gene: TRBJ1-2; v_gene: TRBV25-1